Listed below are T cell receptor beta chains from one sample, sequenced in a study of graft-versus-host responses after intestinal transplantation. Sequencing used immunoSEQ multiplex PCR; TCRdb keeps in-frame clones, though not all of them. The sample lists around 120,000 clones; 75% to 95% were seen once. Antigens for these TCRs are unknown. The sequences come from unstimulated CD4+ T cells sorted from spleen or lymph node cells, collected before intestinal transplant. These receptors came from a human donor who received an intestinal transplant. CDR3s include the opening cysteine and the closing phenylalanine or tryptophan.

len: 14
v_gene: TRBV7-6
j_gene: TRBJ2-3
CDR3aa: CASSLGVGADTQYF

len: 15
v_gene: TRBV6-1
j_gene: TRBJ2-4
CDR3aa: CASSGGPRSKNIQYF

len: 14
v_gene: TRBV2
j_gene: TRBJ1-1
CDR3aa: CASSAHGENTEAFF

len: 15
v_gene: TRBV11-3
j_gene: TRBJ2-5
CDR3aa: CASSLRKGVQETQYF

len: 14
v_gene: TRBV18
j_gene: TRBJ2-7
CDR3aa: CASSPNTGRNEQYF

len: 16
v_gene: TRBV5-1
j_gene: TRBJ1-1
CDR3aa: CASSPRPGQTLNEAFF

len: 12
v_gene: TRBV6-1
j_gene: TRBJ1-2
CDR3aa: CASSQSNYGYTF

len: 12
v_gene: TRBV2
j_gene: TRBJ1-1
CDR3aa: CASSDGTGKAFF

len: 14
v_gene: TRBV28
j_gene: TRBJ2-7
CDR3aa: CASSLGGGRGEQYF

len: 18
v_gene: TRBV30
j_gene: TRBJ1-6
CDR3aa: CAWMAGTGVPIYNSPLHF

len: 17
v_gene: TRBV19
j_gene: TRBJ1-3
CDR3aa: CASRTIGQPLSGNTIYF

len: 16
v_gene: TRBV7-9
j_gene: TRBJ2-7
CDR3aa: CASSLAGTGGAGEQYF

len: 14
v_gene: TRBV6-6
j_gene: TRBJ2-3
CDR3aa: CASAAWGFTDTQYF

len: 14
v_gene: TRBV6-6
j_gene: TRBJ2-1
CDR3aa: CASRVSGTYNEQFF

len: 15
v_gene: TRBV19
j_gene: TRBJ2-7
CDR3aa: CASSQMRGSSYEQYF

len: 15
v_gene: TRBV28
j_gene: TRBJ1-1
CDR3aa: CASSQIRGRFAEAFF

len: 15
v_gene: TRBV18
j_gene: TRBJ2-7
CDR3aa: CASSLGQGSPYEQYF

len: 15
v_gene: TRBV25-1
j_gene: TRBJ1-1
CDR3aa: CASSESGRTNTEAFF

len: 16
v_gene: TRBV2
j_gene: TRBJ2-2
CDR3aa: CASTGTNSTSTGELFF

len: 15
v_gene: TRBV18
j_gene: TRBJ1-6
CDR3aa: CASSPDSSYNSPLHF

len: 20
v_gene: TRBV5-4
j_gene: TRBJ1-5
CDR3aa: CASSSILGLRMGASNQPQHF

len: 15
v_gene: TRBV7-9
j_gene: TRBJ1-1
CDR3aa: CASTREGGPNTEAFF

len: 13
v_gene: TRBV10-3
j_gene: TRBJ1-2
CDR3aa: CAISLQGGQDYTF

len: 14
v_gene: TRBV6-6
j_gene: TRBJ2-5
CDR3aa: CATLLTGAQETQYF

len: 11
v_gene: TRBV6-5
j_gene: TRBJ2-5
CDR3aa: CARGTEETQYF

len: 15
v_gene: TRBV5-1
j_gene: TRBJ1-4
CDR3aa: CASSPRGDPNEKLFF

len: 17
v_gene: TRBV5-1
j_gene: TRBJ2-2
CDR3aa: CASSLAGLSWNTGELFF

len: 16
v_gene: TRBV7-9
j_gene: TRBJ2-7
CDR3aa: CASIETGHRGGVEQYF

len: 18
v_gene: TRBV5-1
j_gene: TRBJ2-1
CDR3aa: CASKWTSGGESSYNEQFF

len: 14
v_gene: TRBV2
j_gene: TRBJ2-3
CDR3aa: CASILTSSTDTQYF

len: 17
v_gene: TRBV2
j_gene: TRBJ2-4
CDR3aa: CASSEAPSGRPGNIQYF

len: 15
v_gene: TRBV6-6
j_gene: TRBJ1-2
CDR3aa: CASSWKRDRGQGYTF

len: 15
v_gene: TRBV6-1
j_gene: TRBJ1-5
CDR3aa: CASRKPGGPDQPQHF

len: 15
v_gene: TRBV2
j_gene: TRBJ1-1
CDR3aa: CASSYSRTGGTEAFF

len: 17
v_gene: TRBV9
j_gene: TRBJ2-2
CDR3aa: CASSVGVAGHVTGELFF

len: 15
v_gene: TRBV6-6
j_gene: TRBJ2-7
CDR3aa: CASIPAPGEGYEQYF

len: 18
v_gene: TRBV5-4
j_gene: TRBJ2-6
CDR3aa: CASSRVGQGLAGANVLTF

len: 14
v_gene: TRBV6-1
j_gene: TRBJ1-2
CDR3aa: CASSERVSPYGYTF

len: 15
v_gene: TRBV6-6
j_gene: TRBJ2-5
CDR3aa: CASRTGLAALETQYF

len: 14
v_gene: TRBV7-2
j_gene: TRBJ2-4
CDR3aa: CASSPIHLKNIQYF

len: 12
v_gene: TRBV30
j_gene: TRBJ2-7
CDR3aa: CAWSGQGYEQYF

len: 14
v_gene: TRBV27
j_gene: TRBJ2-2
CDR3aa: CASRGQGFTGELFF

len: 14
v_gene: TRBV6-5
j_gene: TRBJ1-6
CDR3aa: CASSSDRANSPLHF

len: 15
v_gene: TRBV7-8
j_gene: TRBJ1-1
CDR3aa: CASSPTPGLNTEAFF

len: 13
v_gene: TRBV11-2
j_gene: TRBJ2-7
CDR3aa: CASSLVSRYEQYF

len: 15
v_gene: TRBV4-3
j_gene: TRBJ1-1
CDR3aa: CASSPRQGLDTEAFF